These T cell receptor beta chains were read from a single sample in a study of CD8+CD57+ T cells in acquired aplastic anemia. TCRdb redid the calling of the reads with MiXCR, one entry per CDR3 protein. The data show more than 250,000 distinct CDR3 sequences, approximately 82% seen once. The sample taken for sequencing was sorted CD4+, CD8+, or CD8+CD57+ T cells (not recorded which) from PBMCs. Receptors were obtained from a human donor with aplastic anemia. Both conserved end residues are part of each CDR3. D genes are given only for firm matches. The size field is filled for only some rows; it gives once, few, many or a size class.

J gene,D gene,clone size,V gene,CDR3 protein,CDR3 DNA
TRBJ2-7,.,many,TRBV29-1,CSVEEQSYEQYF,TGCAGCGTTGAAGAACAGTCCTACGAGCAGTACTTC
TRBJ2-4,TRBD2,.,TRBV9,CASSVDIAGGLRNIQYF,TGTGCCAGCAGCGTTGATATAGCGGGGGGGCTTCGGAACATTCAGTACTTC
TRBJ2-1,.,.,TRBV7-8,CASSITGGAYNEYFF,TGTGCCAGCAGCATAACTGGCGGCGCCTACAATGAGTACTTCTTC
TRBJ2-1,.,.,TRBV6-5,CASSGAGYNEQFF,TGTGCCAGCAGCGGGGCTGGCTACAATGAGCAGTTCTTC
TRBJ2-1,.,.,TRBV7-6,CASSLERTGEAFFQFF,TGTGCCAGCAGCTTAGAAAGGACGGGTGAAGCTTTCTTTCAGTTCTTC
TRBJ2-7,.,few,TRBV15,CATSFRGRAYKQYF,TGTGCCACCAGCTTCCGGGGCCGTGCCTATAAGCAGTACTTC
TRBJ2-3,TRBD2,.,TRBV2,CASRSSGRRPHAQYF,TGTGCCAGCAGGTCTAGCGGACGCCGCCCACACGCGCAGTACTTT
TRBJ2-3,.,.,TRBV7-3,CASSRSGEGANSTYF,TGTGCCAGCAGCAGATCGGGGGAAGGGGCGAATAGTACTTATTTT
TRBJ2-5,.,.,TRBV9,CASSREASQETQYF,TGTGCCAGCAGCAGGGAAGCCAGCCAAGAGACCCAGTACTTC
TRBJ2-5,.,.,TRBV7-4,CANDLAAYQETQYF,TGTGCCAACGACTTAGCGGCGTACCAAGAGACCCAGTACTTC
TRBJ2-1,.,.,TRBV15,CATGSTVTKINEQFF,TGTGCCACCGGGTCGACCGTAACAAAGATCAATGAGCAGTTCTTC
TRBJ1-1,.,.,TRBV20-1,CSARPGASGTFF,TGCAGTGCTAGGCCAGGGGCTAGCGGTACTTTCTTT
TRBJ1-6,.,.,TRBV15,CATSRDRWESPLHF,TGTGCCACCAGCAGAGATCGCTGGGAATCACCCCTCCACTTT
TRBJ2-2,.,.,TRBV29-1,CSVGTYANTGELFF,TGCAGCGTGGGGACGTACGCGAACACCGGGGAGCTGTTTTTT
TRBJ2-3,.,.,TRBV7-3,CASSQVVRSAYEQF,TGCGCCAGCAGCCAAGTAGTCAGGAGCGCCTACGAGCAGTTT
TRBJ2-7,.,.,TRBV11-3,CASSLDLSNYEQYF,TGTGCCAGCAGCTTAGATCTGAGTAACTACGAGCAGTACTTC
TRBJ2-6,.,once,TRBV2,CASGDGGTDTQYFRPF,TGTGCCAGCGGGGACGGGGGCACCGATACGCAGTATTTTCGCCCATTC
TRBJ1-3,.,few,TRBV24-1,CATSDRKTSGNTIYF,TGTGCCACCAGTGATCGCAAAACCTCTGGAAACACCATATATTTT
TRBJ1-4,.,once,TRBV11-3,CASSLDMAVEKLFF,TGTGCCAGCAGCTTAGACATGGCAGTAGAAAAACTGTTTTTT
TRBJ2-1,.,.,TRBV7-6,CASSSTYQDTQQFF,TGTGCCAGCAGCTCAACGTACCAAGACACCCAGCAGTTCTTC
TRBJ2-1,TRBD2,.,TRBV7-8,CASSLASGADTEQFF,TGTGCCAGTAGTTTAGCTAGCGGAGCCGATACTGAGCAGTTCTTC
TRBJ2-1,.,.,TRBV7-8,CASSLASGPDTEYFF,TGTGCCAGCAGCTTAGCTAGCGGACCCGACACTGAGTATTTCTTC
TRBJ2-1,.,.,TRBV19,CASSFASRGGSDEQFF,TGTGCCAGCAGTTTTGCTAGCAGAGGGGGGAGCGATGAGCAGTTCTTC
TRBJ2-5,.,.,TRBV11-1,CASSLGGRQETQYF,TGTGCCAGCAGCTTAGGGGGCAGACAAGAGACCCAGTACTTC
TRBJ1-5,.,.,TRBV7-9,CASSLVRGEPQLF,TGTGCCAGCAGCTTAGTACGCGGGGAGCCGCAGCTTTTT
TRBJ1-1,TRBD1,.,TRBV2,CASKDTGGLIAFF,TGTGCCAGCAAGGATACAGGGGGCCTTATTGCTTTCTTT
TRBJ1-1,.,.,TRBV9,CASSGNRVAAFF,TGTGCCAGCAGCGGAAACAGGGTTGCAGCTTTCTTT
TRBJ2-3,TRBD2,.,TRBV7-2,CASSLSGGRYNEYF,TGTGCCAGCAGCTTAAGCGGGGGTCGTTATAATGAGTATTTT
TRBJ2-6,.,.,TRBV24-1,CATRDSSGANVLTF,TGTGCCACCAGGGACTCCTCTGGGGCCAACGTCCTGACTTTC
TRBJ2-4,TRBD2,.,TRBV11-3,CASSASGTFQYF,TGTGCCAGCAGTGCTAGCGGGACTTTTCAGTACTTC
TRBJ1-2,TRBD1,.,TRBV13,CASSRRNRGLAHGYTF,TGTGCCAGCAGCAGACGCAACAGGGGCTTGGCCCATGGCTACACCTTC
TRBJ2-3,.,.,TRBV7-6,CASSVALGTKDTQYF,TGTGCCAGCAGCGTAGCACTCGGGACAAAAGATACCCAGTATTTT
TRBJ1-1,TRBD1,.,TRBV7-9,CASSGQPGQGTEAFF,TGTGCCAGCAGCGGTCAACCGGGACAGGGGACTGAAGCTTTCTTT
TRBJ1-5,.,once,TRBV7-6,CASSEAYSTQPPQF,TGTGCCAGCAGCGAAGCCTACAGCACACAACCCCCGCAGTTT
TRBJ2-1,.,.,TRBV7-8,CASSEGEVQEQLF,TGTGCCAGCAGTGAGGGAGAGGTCCAGGAGCAGCTGTTT
TRBJ1-5,.,.,TRBV6-5,CASSQGTSNQPQHF,TGTGCCAGCAGCCAGGGGACCTCCAATCAGCCCCAGCATTTT
TRBJ2-3,.,.,TRBV7-9,CASGYEGRDTQYF,TGTGCCAGCGGGTATGAAGGCAGAGATACGCAGTATTTT
TRBJ2-3,TRBD1,.,TRBV5-1,CASSADRGNSTDTQYF,TGCGCCAGCAGCGCGGACAGGGGGAATTCCACAGATACGCAGTATTTT
TRBJ2-5,.,.,TRBV7-8,CASSVAAGPETQYF,TGTGCCAGCAGCGTCGCGGCAGGGCCCGAGACCCAGTATTTC
TRBJ2-5,TRBD2,.,TRBV9,CASSRGLAGRTDNF,TGTGCCAGCAGCAGGGGACTAGCGGGACGCACAGATAACTTC
TRBJ2-1,.,once,TRBV5-4,CASSVTGIHEQFF,TGTGCCAGCAGTGTTACGGGCATCCATGAGCAGTTCTTC
TRBJ2-1,.,.,TRBV7-8,CASSLAGGPDTQYLGF,TGTGCCAGCAGCTTAGCGGGAGGTCCCGATACGCAGTATCTGGGCTTC
TRBJ2-5,.,.,TRBV7-8,CASSLDPDETTQYF,TGTGCCAGCAGCTTAGATCCAGACGAGACAACCCAGTACTTC
TRBJ2-3,TRBD2,.,TRBV7-9,CASRLAGGMFADTQYF,TGCGCCAGCAGATTAGCGGGGGGAATGTTCGCAGATACGCAGTATTTT
TRBJ1-6,.,once,TRBV5-1,CASSLEGSGGSPLHF,TGCGCCAGCAGCTTGGAGGGTTCCGGGGGTTCACCCCTCCACTTT
TRBJ1-6,TRBD1,.,TRBV11-2,CASSLEGQGEVSPLHF,TGTGCCAGCAGCTTAGAGGGACAGGGGGAAGTATCACCCCTCCACTTT
TRBJ1-2,TRBD1,.,TRBV7-2,CASSGTGCPDQHFTF,TGTGCCAGCAGCGGGACAGGATGCCCGGACCAGCATTTTACCTTC
TRBJ1-1,TRBD1,few,TRBV2,CASSGSDRAAFF,TGTGCCAGCAGTGGGAGCGACAGGGCGGCTTTCTTT
TRBJ1-2,.,.,TRBV5-1,CASSARVDYGYTF,TGCGCCAGCAGCGCGCGGGTGGACTATGGCTACACCTTC
TRBJ2-5,.,.,TRBV11-3,CASSLQLTAQETQYF,TGTGCCAGCAGCTTACAGCTGACAGCCCAAGAGACCCAGTACTTC
TRBJ1-4,.,.,TRBV4-3,CASSQDDSEKLFF,TGCGCCAGCAGCCAAGACGACAGTGAAAAACTGTTTTTT
TRBJ2-5,TRBD2,.,TRBV7-9,CARRGSGTSGDTQYF,TGTGCCAGACGGGGTAGCGGGACTTCGGGAGACACCCAGTACTTC
TRBJ2-1,TRBD2,.,TRBV9,CASSAGTSGRRTYNEQFF,TGTGCCAGCAGCGCCGGGACTAGCGGGAGGCGAACCTACAATGAGCAGTTCTTC
TRBJ1-2,.,.,TRBV5-1,CASSPGAPTDCGYTF,TGTGCCAGCAGCCCCGGGGCACCTACTGACTGTGGCTACACCTTC
TRBJ2-1,.,.,TRBV5-4,CASSSPSEVADEQFF,TGTGCCAGCAGCTCACCTAGCGAGGTGGCGGATGAGCAGTTCTTC
TRBJ2-7,TRBD1,.,TRBV9,CASGGYGTGGSEQYF,TGTGCCAGCGGAGGATATGGGACAGGGGGATCCGAGCAGTACTTC
TRBJ2-1,.,.,TRBV7-9,CASSVGGIEEQFF,TGTGCCAGCAGCGTTGGGGGGATCGAGGAGCAGTTCTTC
TRBJ2-5,TRBD2,.,TRBV20-1,CSAFGLAGGVETQYF,TGCAGTGCATTCGGACTAGCGGGGGGAGTGGAGACCCAGTACTTC
TRBJ2-5,.,.,TRBV5-6,CASSLGRVKETQYF,TGTGCCAGCAGCTTGGGGAGGGTCAAAGAGACCCAGTACTTC